This TCR beta chain stems from a study of regulatory T cells in long-lasting Graves disease. Study-wide findings and caveats: Persistent disease showed a preference for TRBV28, TRBJ1-2 and TRBJ2-5. Study was limited to peripheral blood, excluding thyroid tissue.

Germline trimming cut 4 bases from V and 0 bases from J; bases unmatched to any gene: 5. CDR3 length equals 15 residues. Germline CDR1 SGHAT, CDR2 FQNNGV. For this clonotype: Antigen specificity is unknown.

Library construction for TCR beta used iRepertoire HTBI primers and Arm-PCR of CDR3 regions. Per the original data handling: The identification of roughly 62 TRBV and 14 TRBJ segments was made across samples. One entry per CDR3 protein, called by TCRdb with MiXCR from the multiplex PCR reads. The V and J calls reflect TCRdb's pipeline rather than the authors' work. In the table there are 600,000 to 800,000 distinct CDR3 sequences, 30% of which are singletons. Time point denoted: persistent/refractory GD, antithyroid drugs over 5 years with positive TRAb. Preparation of the TCR library used RNA extracted from PBMCs.

Sample: peripheral blood mononuclear cells (PBMCs), taken when the disease was refractory, from a patient treated with antithyroid drugs. This clonotype originated in a female donor with Graves disease. The J gene is TRBJ1-1, the V gene TRBV11-2; 7 positions match TRBD1. CDR3 DNA sequence: TGTGCCAGCAGCTCTTACAGGGGCATGAACACTGAAGCTTTCTTT. It codes for CASSSYRGMNTEAFF.